This passage covers 3 T cell receptor beta chains from one sample sequenced in a study of cytomegalovirus exposure and HLA in healthy donors. This table comes from immunoSEQ multiplex PCR, and its TCRdb copy is limited to in-frame clones, with some not included. The sample has about 130,000 clones; over 80% are singletons. Specimen: PBMCs. The receptors derive from a woman aged 25 to 39 in good health and CMV-seropositive.

The rearrangement uses TRBV4-1 and TRBJ2-5; 9 nucleotides line up with TRBD1. Germline V gene data show CDR1 as MGHRA and CDR2 as YSYEKL. CDR3 size: 17 residues. The V gene end was trimmed by 0 bases and the J gene end by 2 bases; junction bases not matched to a gene: 7. The CDR3 nucleotides read TGCGCCAGCAGCCAAGATACGGGACAGGGCTGGCAAGAGACCCAGTACTTC. This codes for CASSQDTGQGWQETQYF.

J is TRBJ2-3 and V is TRBV2, with TRBD2 matching over 7 bases. This CDR3 spans 14 amino acids. Germline trimming cut 6 bases from V and 2 bases from J; bases unmatched to any gene: 5. CDR1 and CDR2 from the germline V gene are SNHLY and FYNNEI. The CDR3 region is CASRGLGVTDTQYF. CDR3 coding DNA: TGTGCCAGCAGAGGACTAGGAGTCACAGATACGCAGTATTTT.

This rearrangement joins TRBV9 to TRBJ2-7; the match to TRBD2 covers 7 bases. Germline lookup yields CDR1 SGDLS and CDR2 YYNGEE. This CDR3 comprises 14 residues. V gave up 4 bases and J gave up 3 bases; unmatched junction bases: 7. The chain's CDR3 is CASSREGRNYEQYF. CDR3 coding DNA: TGTGCCAGCAGCAGGGAGGGACGGAACTACGAGCAGTACTTC. The full variable domain, completed using reference TRBV9 and TRBJ2-7, is DSGVTQTPKHLITATGQRVTLRCSPRSGDLSVYWYQQSLDQGLQFLIQYYNGEERAKGNILERFSAQQFPDLHSELNLSSLELGDSALYFCASSREGRNYEQYFGPGTRLTVT.